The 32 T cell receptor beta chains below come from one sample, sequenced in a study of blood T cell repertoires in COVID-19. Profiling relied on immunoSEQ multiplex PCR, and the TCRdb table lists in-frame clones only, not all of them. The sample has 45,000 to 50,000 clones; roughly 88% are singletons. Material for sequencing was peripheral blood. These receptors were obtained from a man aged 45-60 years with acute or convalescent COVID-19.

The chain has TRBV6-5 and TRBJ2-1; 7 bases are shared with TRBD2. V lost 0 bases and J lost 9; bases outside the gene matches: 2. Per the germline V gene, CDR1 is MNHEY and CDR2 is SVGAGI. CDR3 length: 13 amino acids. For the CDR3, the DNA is TGTGCCAGCAGTTACTCGCCGGGGGGTGAGCAGTTCTTC. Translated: CASSYSPGGEQFF.

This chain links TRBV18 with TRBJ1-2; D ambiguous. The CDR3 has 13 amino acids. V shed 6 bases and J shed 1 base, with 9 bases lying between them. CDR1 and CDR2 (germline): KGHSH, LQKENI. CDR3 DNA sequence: TGTGCCAGCTCTCCGGGGAGTAACTATGGCTACACCTTC. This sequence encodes CASSPGSNYGYTF.

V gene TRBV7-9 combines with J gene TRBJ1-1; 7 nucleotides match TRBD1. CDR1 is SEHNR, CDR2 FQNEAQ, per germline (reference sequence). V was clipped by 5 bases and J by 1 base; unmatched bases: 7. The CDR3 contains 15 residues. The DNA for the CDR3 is TGTGCCAGCAGCGAAACAGGGGCCCCGAACACTGAAGCTTTCTTT. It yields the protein CASSETGAPNTEAFF.

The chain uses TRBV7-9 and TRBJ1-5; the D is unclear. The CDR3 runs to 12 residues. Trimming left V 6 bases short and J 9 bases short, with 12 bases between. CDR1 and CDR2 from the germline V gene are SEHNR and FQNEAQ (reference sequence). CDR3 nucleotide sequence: TGTGCCAGCAGTTCCAATGAGGGGCCCCAGCATTTT. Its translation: CASSSNEGPQHF.

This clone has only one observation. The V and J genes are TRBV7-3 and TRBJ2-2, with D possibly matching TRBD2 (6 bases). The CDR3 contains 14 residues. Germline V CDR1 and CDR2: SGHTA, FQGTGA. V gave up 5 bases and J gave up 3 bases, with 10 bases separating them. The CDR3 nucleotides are TGTGCCAGCAGCCCTGGGACTTACACCGGGGAGCTGTTTTTT. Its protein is CASSPGTYTGELFF.

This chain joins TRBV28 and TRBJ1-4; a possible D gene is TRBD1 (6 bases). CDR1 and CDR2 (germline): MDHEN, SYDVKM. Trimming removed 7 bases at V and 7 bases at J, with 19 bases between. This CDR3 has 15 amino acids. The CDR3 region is CASNTAGAIIEKLFF. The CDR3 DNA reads TGTGCCAGCAACACCGCAGGGGCTATCATTGAAAAACTGTTTTTT.

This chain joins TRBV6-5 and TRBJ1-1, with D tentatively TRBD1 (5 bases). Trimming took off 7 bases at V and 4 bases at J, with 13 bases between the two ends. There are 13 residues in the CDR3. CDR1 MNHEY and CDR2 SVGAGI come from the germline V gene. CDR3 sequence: CASTAGEATEAFF. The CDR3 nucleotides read TGTGCCAGCACGGCGGGGGAGGCCACTGAAGCTTTCTTT.

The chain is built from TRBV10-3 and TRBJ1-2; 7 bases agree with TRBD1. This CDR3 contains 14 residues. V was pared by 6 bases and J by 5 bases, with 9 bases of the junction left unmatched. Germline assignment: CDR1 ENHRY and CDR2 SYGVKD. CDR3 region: CAISASDRSYGYTF. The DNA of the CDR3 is TGTGCCATCAGCGCCTCGGACAGGAGTTATGGCTACACCTTC.

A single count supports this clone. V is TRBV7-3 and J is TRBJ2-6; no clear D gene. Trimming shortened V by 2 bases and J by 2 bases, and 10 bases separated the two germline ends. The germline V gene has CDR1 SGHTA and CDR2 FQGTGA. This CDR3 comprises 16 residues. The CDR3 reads CASSLLPSAGANVLTF. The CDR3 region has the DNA TGTGCCAGCAGCTTACTCCCTAGTGCTGGGGCCAACGTCCTGACTTTC.

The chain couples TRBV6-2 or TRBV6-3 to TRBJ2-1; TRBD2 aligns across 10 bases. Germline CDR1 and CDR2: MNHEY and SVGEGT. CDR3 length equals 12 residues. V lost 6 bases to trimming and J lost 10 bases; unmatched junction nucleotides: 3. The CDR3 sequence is CASSQLAGEQFF. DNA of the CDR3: TGTGCCAGCAGCCAACTAGCGGGGGAGCAGTTCTTC.

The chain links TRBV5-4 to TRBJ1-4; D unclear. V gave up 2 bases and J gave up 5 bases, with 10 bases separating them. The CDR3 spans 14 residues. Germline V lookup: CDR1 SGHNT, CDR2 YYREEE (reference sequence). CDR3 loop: CASSFFGLNEKLFF. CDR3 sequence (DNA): TGTGCCAGCAGCTTCTTCGGTTTAAATGAAAAACTGTTTTTT.

The CDR3 region is CASSMRTLEGYEQYF. As DNA, the CDR3 is TGTGCCAGTAGTATGAGGACATTGGAGGGCTACGAGCAGTACTTC. The J gene is TRBJ2-7, the V gene TRBV19, with D possibly TRBD2 on 6 matching bases. V was trimmed by 3 bases and J by 3 bases, leaving 15 bases between them. Germline CDR1 and CDR2: LNHDA and SQIVND (reference sequence). The CDR3 is made up of 15 amino acids.

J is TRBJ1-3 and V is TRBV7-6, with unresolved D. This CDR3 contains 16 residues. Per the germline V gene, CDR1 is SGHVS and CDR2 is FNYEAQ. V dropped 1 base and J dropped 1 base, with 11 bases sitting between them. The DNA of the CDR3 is TGTGCCAGCAGCTTAGGGTCGTCAACTTCTGGAAACACCATATATTTT. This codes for CASSLGSSTSGNTIYF.

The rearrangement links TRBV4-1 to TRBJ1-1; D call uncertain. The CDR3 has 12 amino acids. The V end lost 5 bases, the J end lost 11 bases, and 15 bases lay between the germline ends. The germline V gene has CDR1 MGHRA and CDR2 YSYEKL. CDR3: CASSRKSGDAFF. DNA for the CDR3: TGCGCCAGCAGCAGGAAGAGCGGGGATGCTTTCTTT.

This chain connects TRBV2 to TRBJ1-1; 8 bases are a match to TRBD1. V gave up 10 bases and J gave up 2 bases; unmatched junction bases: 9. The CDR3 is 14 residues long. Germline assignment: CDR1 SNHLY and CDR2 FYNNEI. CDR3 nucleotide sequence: TGTGCCACCCATGCGACAGGGGTAAACACTGAAGCTTTCTTT. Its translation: CATHATGVNTEAFF.

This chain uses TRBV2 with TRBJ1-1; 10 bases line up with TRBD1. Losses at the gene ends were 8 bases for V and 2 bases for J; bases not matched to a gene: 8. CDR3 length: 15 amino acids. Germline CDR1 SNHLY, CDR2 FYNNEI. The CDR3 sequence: CASVTGGLINTEAFF. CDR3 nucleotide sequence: TGTGCCAGCGTGACAGGGGGCCTCATAAACACTGAAGCTTTCTTT.

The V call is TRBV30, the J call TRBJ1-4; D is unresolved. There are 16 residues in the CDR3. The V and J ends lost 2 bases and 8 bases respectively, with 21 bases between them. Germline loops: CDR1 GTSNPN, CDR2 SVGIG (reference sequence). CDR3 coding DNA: TGTGCCTGGAGTCGACTCCTCGGTCAACTCGGGGAAAAACTGTTTTTT. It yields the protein CAWSRLLGQLGEKLFF.

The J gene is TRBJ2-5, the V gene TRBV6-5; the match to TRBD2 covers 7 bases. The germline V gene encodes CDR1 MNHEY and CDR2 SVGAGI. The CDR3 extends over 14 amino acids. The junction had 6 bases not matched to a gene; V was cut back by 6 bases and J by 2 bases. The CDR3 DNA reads TGTGCCAGCAGCCGGAGCGGGATACAAGAGACCCAGTACTTC. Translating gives CASSRSGIQETQYF.

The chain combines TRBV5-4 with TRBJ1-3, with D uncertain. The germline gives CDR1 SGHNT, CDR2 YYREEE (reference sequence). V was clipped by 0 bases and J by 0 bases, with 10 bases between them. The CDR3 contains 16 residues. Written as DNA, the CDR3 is TGTGCCAGCAGCTTGGGGACGGGGAGCTCTGGAAACACCATATATTTT. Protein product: CASSLGTGSSGNTIYF.

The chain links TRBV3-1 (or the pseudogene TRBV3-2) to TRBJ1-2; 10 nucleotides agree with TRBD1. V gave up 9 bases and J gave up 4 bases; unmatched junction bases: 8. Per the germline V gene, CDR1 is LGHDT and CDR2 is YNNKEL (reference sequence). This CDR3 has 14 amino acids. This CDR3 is CASRGGQGFYGYTF. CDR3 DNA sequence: TGTGCCAGTCGGGGGGGACAGGGGTTCTATGGCTACACCTTC.

CDR3 DNA: TGTGCCAGCAGTCCGGTCGGACAGAGAAATTGGGACACTGAAGCTTTCTTT. It encodes CASSPVGQRNWDTEAFF. V and J are TRBV6-6 and TRBJ1-1; a weak D match, TRBD1 (6 bases). Germline assignment: CDR1 MNHNY and CDR2 SVGAGI (reference sequence). V shed 5 bases and J shed 3 bases, with 22 bases lying between them. The CDR3 is 17 amino acids.

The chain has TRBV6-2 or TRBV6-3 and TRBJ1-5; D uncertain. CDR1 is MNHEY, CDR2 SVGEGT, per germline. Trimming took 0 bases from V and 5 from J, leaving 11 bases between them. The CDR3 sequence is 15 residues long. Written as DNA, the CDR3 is TGTGCCAGCAGTTACTCGCGGCGGCCCGATCAGCCCCAGCATTTT. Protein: CASSYSRRPDQPQHF.

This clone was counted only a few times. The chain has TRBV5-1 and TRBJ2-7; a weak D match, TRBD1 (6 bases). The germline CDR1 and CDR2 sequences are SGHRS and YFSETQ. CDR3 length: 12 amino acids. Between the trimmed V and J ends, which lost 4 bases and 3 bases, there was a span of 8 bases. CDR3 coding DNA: TGCGCCAGCAGCACAGGGCTCTACGAGCAGTACTTC. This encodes CASSTGLYEQYF.

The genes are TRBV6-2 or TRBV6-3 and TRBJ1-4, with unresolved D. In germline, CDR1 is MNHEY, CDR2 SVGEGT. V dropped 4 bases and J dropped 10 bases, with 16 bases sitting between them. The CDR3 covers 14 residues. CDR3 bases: TGTGCCAGCAGTTTATGGCCCGGCGGCGGAAAACTGTTTTTT. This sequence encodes CASSLWPGGGKLFF.

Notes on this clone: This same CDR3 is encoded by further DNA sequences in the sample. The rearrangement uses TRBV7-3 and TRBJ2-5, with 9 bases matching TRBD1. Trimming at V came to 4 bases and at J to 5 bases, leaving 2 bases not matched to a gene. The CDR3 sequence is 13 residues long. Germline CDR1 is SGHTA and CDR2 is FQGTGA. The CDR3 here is CASSSGQGETQYF. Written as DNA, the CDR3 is TGTGCCAGCAGCTCGGGACAGGGCGAGACCCAGTACTTC. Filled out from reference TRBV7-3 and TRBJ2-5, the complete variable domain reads GAGVSQTPSNKVTEKGKYVELRCDPISGHTALYWYRQSLGQGPEFLIYFQGTGAADDSGLPNDRFFAVRPEGSVSTLKIQRTERGDSAVYLCASSSGQGETQYFGPGTRLLVL.

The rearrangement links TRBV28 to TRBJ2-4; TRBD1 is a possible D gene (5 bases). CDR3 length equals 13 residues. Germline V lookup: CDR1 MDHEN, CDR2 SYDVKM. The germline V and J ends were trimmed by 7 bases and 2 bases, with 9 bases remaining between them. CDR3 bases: TGTGCCAGCAATACAGGAACCAAAAACATTCAGTACTTC. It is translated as CASNTGTKNIQYF.

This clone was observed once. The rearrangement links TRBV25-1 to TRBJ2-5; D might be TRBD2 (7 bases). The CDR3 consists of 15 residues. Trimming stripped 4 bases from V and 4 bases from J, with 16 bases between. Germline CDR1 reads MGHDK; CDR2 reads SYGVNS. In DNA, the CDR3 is TGTGCCAGCAGTGCGCCGGGGGGCGGGGGAGAGACCCAGTACTTC. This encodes CASSAPGGGGETQYF.

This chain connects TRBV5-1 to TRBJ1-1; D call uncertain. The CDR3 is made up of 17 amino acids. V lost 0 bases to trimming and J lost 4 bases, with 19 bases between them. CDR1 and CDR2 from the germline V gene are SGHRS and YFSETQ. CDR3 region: CASSLVLGDYVGTEAFF. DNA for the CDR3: TGCGCCAGCAGCTTGGTGCTAGGAGACTATGTAGGCACTGAAGCTTTCTTT.

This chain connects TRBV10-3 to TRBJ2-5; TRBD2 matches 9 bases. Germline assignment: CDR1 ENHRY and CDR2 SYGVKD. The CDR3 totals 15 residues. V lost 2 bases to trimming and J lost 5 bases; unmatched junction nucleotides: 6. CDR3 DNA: TGTGCCATCAGTGAGACCTTAGCGGGAGACGAGACCCAGTACTTC. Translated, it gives CAISETLAGDETQYF.

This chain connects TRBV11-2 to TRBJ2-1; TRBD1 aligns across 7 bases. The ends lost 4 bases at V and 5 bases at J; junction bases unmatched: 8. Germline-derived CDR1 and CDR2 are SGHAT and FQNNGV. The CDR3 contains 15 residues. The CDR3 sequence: CASSSNRGWNNEQFF. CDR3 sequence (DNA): TGTGCCAGCAGCTCAAACAGGGGATGGAACAATGAGCAGTTCTTC.

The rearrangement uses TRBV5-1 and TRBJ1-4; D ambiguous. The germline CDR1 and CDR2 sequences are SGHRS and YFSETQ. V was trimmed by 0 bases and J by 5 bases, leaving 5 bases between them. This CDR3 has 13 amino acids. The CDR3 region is CASSLASNEKLFF. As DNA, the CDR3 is TGCGCCAGCAGCTTGGCCTCCAATGAAAAACTGTTTTTT.

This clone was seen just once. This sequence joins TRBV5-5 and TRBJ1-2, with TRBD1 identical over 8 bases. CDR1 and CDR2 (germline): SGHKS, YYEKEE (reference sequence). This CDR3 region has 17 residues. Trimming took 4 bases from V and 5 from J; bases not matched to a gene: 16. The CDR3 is CASSPVGDRSSQYGYTF. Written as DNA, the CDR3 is TGTGCCAGCAGCCCTGTAGGGGACAGGTCTTCTCAGTATGGCTACACCTTC.